This T cell receptor (beta chain) comes out of a study of radiotherapy plus CTLA-4 blockade in lung cancer. Study in general: In 18% of patients, objective responses were seen; approximately 31% had disease control. General study results and limits: Reports state that early shifts in blood T cell clones, with interferon-beta, best predicted response. The study found tumor-derived TCR clones expanded in blood after radiotherapy plus ipilimumab.

This clone has a handful of counts. Its antigen is as yet unknown. Here immunoSEQ multiplex PCR was the method, and the copy in TCRdb shows in-frame clones only, minus some. The data show about 51,000 clones, 75% to 80% seen once. People whose metastatic non-small-cell lung cancer was chemo-refractory got focal radiation along with CTLA-4 blockade by ipilimumab. V lost 6 bases, J lost 1 base, and 18 bases lay in between. Looked up from germline, CDR1 is MDHEN and CDR2 is SYDVKM. The CDR3 is made up of 16 amino acids. The sequence derives from a human donor with non-small cell lung cancer whose response to radiotherapy plus ipilimumab could not be evaluated. The material sequenced was peripheral blood, taken from a patient treated with radiotherapy plus ipilimumab. The chain employs TRBV28 and TRBJ1-1; D not resolved. The CDR3 sequence is CASRRYSLRWNTEAFF. The CDR3 region has the DNA TGTGCCAGCAGGCGTTACTCCCTTCGTTGGAACACTGAAGCTTTCTTT.